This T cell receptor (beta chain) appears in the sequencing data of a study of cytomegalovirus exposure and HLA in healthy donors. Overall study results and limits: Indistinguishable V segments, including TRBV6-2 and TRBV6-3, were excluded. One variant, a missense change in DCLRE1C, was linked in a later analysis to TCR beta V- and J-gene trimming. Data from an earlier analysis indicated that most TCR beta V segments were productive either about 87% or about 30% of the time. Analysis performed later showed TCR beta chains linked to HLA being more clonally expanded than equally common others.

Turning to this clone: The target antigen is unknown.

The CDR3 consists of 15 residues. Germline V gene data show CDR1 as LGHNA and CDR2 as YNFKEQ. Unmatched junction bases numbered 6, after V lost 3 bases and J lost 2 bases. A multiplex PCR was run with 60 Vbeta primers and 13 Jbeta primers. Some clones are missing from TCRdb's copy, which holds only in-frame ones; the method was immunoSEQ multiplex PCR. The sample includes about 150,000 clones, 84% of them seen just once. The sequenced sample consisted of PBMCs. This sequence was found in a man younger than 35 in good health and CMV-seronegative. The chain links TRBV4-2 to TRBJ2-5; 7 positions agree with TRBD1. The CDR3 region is CASSQKQGPQETQYF. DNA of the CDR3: TGTGCCAGCAGCCAGAAACAGGGGCCGCAAGAGACCCAGTACTTC.